The 16 T cell receptor beta chains presented below share a single source sample, sequenced in a study of radiation and T cells in renal cell carcinoma. Treatment given: treatment-naive control, cytoreductive nephrectomy. Clones were read by immunoSEQ multiplex PCR, and TCRdb kept only the in-frame ones, dropping some. The sample records some 14,000 clones, 57% being singletons. The starting material was tumor tissue, obtained from a patient whose treatment was nephrectomy without radiotherapy. These receptor sequences come from a man in his fifties or sixties with renal cell carcinoma.

The rearrangement links TRBV4-1 to TRBJ2-7, with D possibly being TRBD1 (5 bases). The CDR3 is 14 amino acids. Germline V CDR1 and CDR2: MGHRA, YSYEKL. The V and J ends lost 3 bases and 3 bases respectively, with 12 bases between them. For the CDR3, the DNA is TGCGCCAGCAGCCAGGCAGGGTCCATCTACGAGCAGTACTTC. This sequence encodes CASSQAGSIYEQYF.

The CDR3, as DNA: TGTGCCAGCAACTCCTGGAGGGACTCAGATACGCAGTATTTT. It translates to CASNSWRDSDTQYF. The V and J genes are TRBV7-9 and TRBJ2-3; tentatively, D is TRBD2 (6 bases). Trimming cost V 7 bases and J 4 bases, with 15 bases left between them. CDR3 length: 14 amino acids. Germline V gives CDR1 SEHNR, CDR2 FQNEAQ (reference sequence).

The chain has TRBV19 and TRBJ1-6; 7 nucleotides agree with TRBD1. CDR3 size: 14 residues. The V gene end was trimmed by 5 bases and the J gene end by 4 bases; junction bases not matched to a gene: 2. Germline CDR1 is LNHDA and CDR2 is SQIVND (reference sequence). The CDR3 region has the DNA TGTGCCAGTAGTCCGGGACAGTATAATTCACCCCTCCACTTT. Its translation is CASSPGQYNSPLHF.

This clone is categorized as medium-sized. The chain couples TRBV15 to TRBJ2-1; 10 positions match TRBD1. V lost 1 base and J lost 5; bases outside the gene matches: 2. This CDR3 region has 15 residues. Per the germline V gene, CDR1 is LNHNV and CDR2 is YYDKDF (reference sequence). The CDR3 protein is CATSRGGQGNNEQFF. CDR3 nucleotide sequence: TGTGCCACCAGCAGAGGGGGACAGGGGAACAATGAGCAGTTCTTC.

The CDR3 loop reads CASSVGGTESYEQYF. For the CDR3, the DNA is TGTGCCAGCAGCGTAGGGGGGACGGAATCCTACGAGCAGTACTTC. The chain joins TRBV9 to TRBJ2-7; D may be TRBD1 or TRBD2 (5 bases each). Trimming left V 0 bases short and J 1 base short, with 11 bases between. The length of the CDR3 is 15 residues. The germline gives CDR1 SGDLS, CDR2 YYNGEE.

The V and J genes are TRBV4-1 and TRBJ2-3, with D possibly being TRBD2 (6 bases). The length of the CDR3 is 16 residues. Germline values: CDR1 MGHRA, CDR2 YSYEKL. Deletions cut 0 bases from V and 11 bases from J, with 21 bases between. CDR3 nucleotide sequence: TGCGCCAGCAGCCAAGAAGGCGGGGTACGCGCTGCCCAGCAGTATTTT. Translated, it gives CASSQEGGVRAAQQYF.

The V gene is TRBV5-4, the J gene TRBJ2-2; TRBD1 might be the D (6 bases). The CDR3 covers 14 residues. The germline gives CDR1 SGHNT, CDR2 YYREEE (reference sequence). Trimming took 4 bases from V and 6 from J, leaving 13 bases between them. The CDR3 sequence: CASSPRTDAGELFF. The CDR3 DNA sequence: TGTGCCAGCAGCCCCCGGACAGACGCCGGGGAGCTGTTTTTT.

The chain employs TRBV27 and TRBJ1-1; D is possibly TRBD1 (5 bases). Deletions cut 8 bases from V and 1 base from J, with 11 bases between. From germline, CDR1 is MNHEY and CDR2 SMNVEV (reference sequence). The CDR3 consists of 13 residues. CDR3 sequence reads: CASATGGNTEAFF. The CDR3 region has the DNA TGTGCCAGCGCCACAGGTGGGAACACTGAAGCTTTCTTT.

The chain recombines TRBV2 with TRBJ1-5, with a tentative D call TRBD1 (6 bases). Germline lookup yields CDR1 SNHLY and CDR2 FYNNEI. This CDR3 is built from 14 residues. Trimming removed 9 bases from V and 2 bases from J, with 14 bases in between. CDR3: CASRGAGGNQPQHF. CDR3 nucleotides: TGTGCCAGTCGAGGGGCAGGGGGCAATCAGCCCCAGCATTTT.

V gene TRBV6-4 combines with J gene TRBJ2-4; 12 nucleotides match TRBD2. Germline values: CDR1 MRHNA, CDR2 SNTAGT. V dropped 0 bases and J dropped 6; count of bases not matched to a gene: 0. CDR3 length: 15 residues. The CDR3 region has the DNA TGTGCCAGCAGTGACTCGACTAGCGGGGGAAACATTCAGTACTTC. Protein sequence: CASSDSTSGGNIQYF.

This sequence joins TRBV19 and TRBJ1-2; 12 nucleotides line up with TRBD1. Germline V gene sequence: CDR1 LNHDA, CDR2 SQIVND (reference sequence). The length of the CDR3 is 16 residues. After removal of 4 bases from V and 4 bases from J, the junction contained 7 bases not matched to a gene. The CDR3 loop reads CASSTRDRGQGYGYTF. CDR3 nucleotides: TGTGCCAGTAGTACTCGGGACAGGGGGCAAGGCTATGGCTACACCTTC.

The rearrangement links TRBV19 to TRBJ2-2; 9 bases agree with TRBD1. Trimming took 5 bases from V and 7 from J; bases not matched to a gene: 8. This CDR3 has 15 amino acids. Per the germline V gene, CDR1 is LNHDA and CDR2 is SQIVND (reference sequence). The CDR3 DNA follows: TGTGCCAGTAGTTTCGGGACAGGGAAGTTCGGGGAGCTGTTTTTT. It encodes CASSFGTGKFGELFF.

This clone was detected only once. The rearrangement links TRBV19 to TRBJ2-1; TRBD2 matches at 7 bases. V dropped 4 bases and J dropped 0; count of bases not matched to a gene: 6. Germline CDR1 and CDR2: LNHDA and SQIVND (reference sequence). The CDR3 runs 16 residues. The CDR3 bases are TGTGCCAGTAGTAGGAGCGGGACCCTCTCCTACAATGAGCAGTTCTTC. As protein: CASSRSGTLSYNEQFF.

This clone has a handful of counts. This chain's CDR3 is CASSPGQGATQYF. In DNA, the CDR3 is TGTGCCAGCAGCCCAGGACAGGGGGCGACCCAGTACTTC. V usage is TRBV6-5 and J usage is TRBJ2-5, with TRBD1 matching 11 bases. The length of the CDR3 is 13 residues. The germline CDR1 and CDR2 sequences are MNHEY and SVGAGI. Trimming at V came to 6 bases and at J to 7 bases, leaving 4 bases not matched to a gene.

The chain links TRBV27 to TRBJ1-5; D call uncertain. From germline, CDR1 is MNHEY and CDR2 SMNVEV (reference sequence). Trimming took 7 bases from V and 3 from J, leaving 10 bases between them. This CDR3 has 13 amino acids. This CDR3 reads CASKRSDNQPQHF. CDR3 nucleotides: TGTGCCAGCAAAAGGTCAGACAATCAGCCCCAGCATTTT.

The rearrangement joins TRBV29-1 to TRBJ2-7, with 8 positions matching TRBD2. CDR3 length equals 15 residues. Germline-derived CDR1 and CDR2 are SQVTM and ANQGSEA. Unmatched junction bases numbered 6, after V lost 2 bases and J lost 0 bases. In DNA, the CDR3 is TGCAGCGTTGAAATAACGGGGGGGAGCTCCTACGAGCAGTACTTC. Its translation: CSVEITGGSSYEQYF.